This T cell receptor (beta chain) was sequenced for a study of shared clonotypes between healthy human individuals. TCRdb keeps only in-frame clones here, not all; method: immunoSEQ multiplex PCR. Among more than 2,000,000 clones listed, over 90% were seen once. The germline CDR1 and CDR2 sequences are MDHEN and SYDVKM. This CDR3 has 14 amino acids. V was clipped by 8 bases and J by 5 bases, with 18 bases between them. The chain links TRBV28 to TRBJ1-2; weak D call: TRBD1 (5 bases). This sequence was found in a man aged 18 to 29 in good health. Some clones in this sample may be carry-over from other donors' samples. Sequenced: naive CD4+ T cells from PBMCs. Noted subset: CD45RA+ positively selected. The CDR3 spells CASDRVTTGYGYTF. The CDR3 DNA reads TGTGCCAGCGACAGAGTAACCACCGGGTATGGCTACACCTTC.